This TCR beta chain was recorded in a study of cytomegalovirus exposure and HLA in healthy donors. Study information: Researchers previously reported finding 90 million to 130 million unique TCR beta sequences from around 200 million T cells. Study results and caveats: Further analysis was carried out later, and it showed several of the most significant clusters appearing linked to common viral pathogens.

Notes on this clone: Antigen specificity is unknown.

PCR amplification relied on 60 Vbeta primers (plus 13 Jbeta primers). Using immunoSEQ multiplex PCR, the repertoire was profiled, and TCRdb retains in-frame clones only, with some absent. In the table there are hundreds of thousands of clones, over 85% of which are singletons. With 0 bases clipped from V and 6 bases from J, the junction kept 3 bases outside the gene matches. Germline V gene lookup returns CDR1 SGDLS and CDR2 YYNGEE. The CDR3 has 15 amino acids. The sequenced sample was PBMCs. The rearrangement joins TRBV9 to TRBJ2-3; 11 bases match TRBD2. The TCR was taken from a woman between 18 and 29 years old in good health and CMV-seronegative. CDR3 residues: CASSVGLAGGDTQYF. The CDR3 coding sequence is TGTGCCAGCAGCGTAGGGCTAGCGGGGGGTGATACGCAGTATTTT.